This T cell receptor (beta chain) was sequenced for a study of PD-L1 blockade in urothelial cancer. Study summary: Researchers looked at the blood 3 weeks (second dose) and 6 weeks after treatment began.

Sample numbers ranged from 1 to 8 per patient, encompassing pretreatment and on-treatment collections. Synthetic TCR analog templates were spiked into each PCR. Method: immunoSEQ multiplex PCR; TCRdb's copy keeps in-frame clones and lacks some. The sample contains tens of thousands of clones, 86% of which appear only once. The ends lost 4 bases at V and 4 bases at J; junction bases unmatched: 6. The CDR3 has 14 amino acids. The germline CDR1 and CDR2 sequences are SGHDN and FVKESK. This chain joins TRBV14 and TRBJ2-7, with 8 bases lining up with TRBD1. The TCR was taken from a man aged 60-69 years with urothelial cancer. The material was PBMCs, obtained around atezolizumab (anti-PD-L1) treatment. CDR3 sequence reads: CASSPQGASYEQYF. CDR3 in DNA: TGTGCCAGCAGCCCCCAGGGGGCCTCGTACGAGCAGTACTTC.